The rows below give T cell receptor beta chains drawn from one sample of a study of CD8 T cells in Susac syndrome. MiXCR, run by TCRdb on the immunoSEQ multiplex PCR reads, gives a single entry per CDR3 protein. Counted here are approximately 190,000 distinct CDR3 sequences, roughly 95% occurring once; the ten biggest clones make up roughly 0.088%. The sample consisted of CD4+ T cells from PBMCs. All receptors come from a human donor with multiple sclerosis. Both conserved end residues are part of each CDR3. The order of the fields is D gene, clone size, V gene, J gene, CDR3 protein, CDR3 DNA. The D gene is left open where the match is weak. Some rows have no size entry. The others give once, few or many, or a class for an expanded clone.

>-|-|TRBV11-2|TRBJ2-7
CASSISGKSYEQYF
TGTGCCAGCAGCATCTCGGGGAAATCCTACGAGCAGTACTTC
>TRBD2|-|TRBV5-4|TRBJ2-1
CASSLEAGALYNEQFF
TGTGCCAGCAGCTTGGAAGCGGGGGCCCTCTACAATGAGCAGTTCTTC
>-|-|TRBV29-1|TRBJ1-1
CSVGWPTHFMNTEAFF
TGCAGCGTTGGGTGGCCCACACATTTCATGAACACTGAAGCTTTCTTT
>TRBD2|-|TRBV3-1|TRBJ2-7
CASRGLGYEQYF
TGTGCCAGCCGAGGACTAGGGTACGAGCAGTACTTC
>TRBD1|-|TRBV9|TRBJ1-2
CASSASGTGSRGYTF
TGTGCCAGCAGCGCCTCCGGGACAGGGAGTCGTGGCTACACCTTC
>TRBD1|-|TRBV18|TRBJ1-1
CASSPYKVRGQDLEAFF
TGTGCCAGCTCACCATATAAGGTTAGGGGACAGGACCTTGAAGCTTTCTTT
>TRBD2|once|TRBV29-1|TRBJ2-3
CSTLGGYGTDTQYF
TGCAGCACCCTCGGGGGGTATGGGACAGATACGCAGTATTTT
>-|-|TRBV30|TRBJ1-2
CAWSPRFNYGYTF
TGTGCCTGGAGTCCACGGTTTAACTATGGCTACACCTTC
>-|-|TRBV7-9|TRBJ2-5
CASSLNPPGTQYF
TGTGCCAGCAGCTTAAATCCCCCAGGGACCCAGTACTTC
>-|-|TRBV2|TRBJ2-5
CASSLPLGGNKETQYF
TGTGCCAGCAGTCTACCGCTTGGGGGGAATAAAGAGACCCAGTACTTC
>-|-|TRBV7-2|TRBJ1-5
CASSPNAGTEVHQPQHF
TGTGCCAGCAGCCCTAACGCAGGGACGGAAGTCCATCAGCCCCAGCATTTT